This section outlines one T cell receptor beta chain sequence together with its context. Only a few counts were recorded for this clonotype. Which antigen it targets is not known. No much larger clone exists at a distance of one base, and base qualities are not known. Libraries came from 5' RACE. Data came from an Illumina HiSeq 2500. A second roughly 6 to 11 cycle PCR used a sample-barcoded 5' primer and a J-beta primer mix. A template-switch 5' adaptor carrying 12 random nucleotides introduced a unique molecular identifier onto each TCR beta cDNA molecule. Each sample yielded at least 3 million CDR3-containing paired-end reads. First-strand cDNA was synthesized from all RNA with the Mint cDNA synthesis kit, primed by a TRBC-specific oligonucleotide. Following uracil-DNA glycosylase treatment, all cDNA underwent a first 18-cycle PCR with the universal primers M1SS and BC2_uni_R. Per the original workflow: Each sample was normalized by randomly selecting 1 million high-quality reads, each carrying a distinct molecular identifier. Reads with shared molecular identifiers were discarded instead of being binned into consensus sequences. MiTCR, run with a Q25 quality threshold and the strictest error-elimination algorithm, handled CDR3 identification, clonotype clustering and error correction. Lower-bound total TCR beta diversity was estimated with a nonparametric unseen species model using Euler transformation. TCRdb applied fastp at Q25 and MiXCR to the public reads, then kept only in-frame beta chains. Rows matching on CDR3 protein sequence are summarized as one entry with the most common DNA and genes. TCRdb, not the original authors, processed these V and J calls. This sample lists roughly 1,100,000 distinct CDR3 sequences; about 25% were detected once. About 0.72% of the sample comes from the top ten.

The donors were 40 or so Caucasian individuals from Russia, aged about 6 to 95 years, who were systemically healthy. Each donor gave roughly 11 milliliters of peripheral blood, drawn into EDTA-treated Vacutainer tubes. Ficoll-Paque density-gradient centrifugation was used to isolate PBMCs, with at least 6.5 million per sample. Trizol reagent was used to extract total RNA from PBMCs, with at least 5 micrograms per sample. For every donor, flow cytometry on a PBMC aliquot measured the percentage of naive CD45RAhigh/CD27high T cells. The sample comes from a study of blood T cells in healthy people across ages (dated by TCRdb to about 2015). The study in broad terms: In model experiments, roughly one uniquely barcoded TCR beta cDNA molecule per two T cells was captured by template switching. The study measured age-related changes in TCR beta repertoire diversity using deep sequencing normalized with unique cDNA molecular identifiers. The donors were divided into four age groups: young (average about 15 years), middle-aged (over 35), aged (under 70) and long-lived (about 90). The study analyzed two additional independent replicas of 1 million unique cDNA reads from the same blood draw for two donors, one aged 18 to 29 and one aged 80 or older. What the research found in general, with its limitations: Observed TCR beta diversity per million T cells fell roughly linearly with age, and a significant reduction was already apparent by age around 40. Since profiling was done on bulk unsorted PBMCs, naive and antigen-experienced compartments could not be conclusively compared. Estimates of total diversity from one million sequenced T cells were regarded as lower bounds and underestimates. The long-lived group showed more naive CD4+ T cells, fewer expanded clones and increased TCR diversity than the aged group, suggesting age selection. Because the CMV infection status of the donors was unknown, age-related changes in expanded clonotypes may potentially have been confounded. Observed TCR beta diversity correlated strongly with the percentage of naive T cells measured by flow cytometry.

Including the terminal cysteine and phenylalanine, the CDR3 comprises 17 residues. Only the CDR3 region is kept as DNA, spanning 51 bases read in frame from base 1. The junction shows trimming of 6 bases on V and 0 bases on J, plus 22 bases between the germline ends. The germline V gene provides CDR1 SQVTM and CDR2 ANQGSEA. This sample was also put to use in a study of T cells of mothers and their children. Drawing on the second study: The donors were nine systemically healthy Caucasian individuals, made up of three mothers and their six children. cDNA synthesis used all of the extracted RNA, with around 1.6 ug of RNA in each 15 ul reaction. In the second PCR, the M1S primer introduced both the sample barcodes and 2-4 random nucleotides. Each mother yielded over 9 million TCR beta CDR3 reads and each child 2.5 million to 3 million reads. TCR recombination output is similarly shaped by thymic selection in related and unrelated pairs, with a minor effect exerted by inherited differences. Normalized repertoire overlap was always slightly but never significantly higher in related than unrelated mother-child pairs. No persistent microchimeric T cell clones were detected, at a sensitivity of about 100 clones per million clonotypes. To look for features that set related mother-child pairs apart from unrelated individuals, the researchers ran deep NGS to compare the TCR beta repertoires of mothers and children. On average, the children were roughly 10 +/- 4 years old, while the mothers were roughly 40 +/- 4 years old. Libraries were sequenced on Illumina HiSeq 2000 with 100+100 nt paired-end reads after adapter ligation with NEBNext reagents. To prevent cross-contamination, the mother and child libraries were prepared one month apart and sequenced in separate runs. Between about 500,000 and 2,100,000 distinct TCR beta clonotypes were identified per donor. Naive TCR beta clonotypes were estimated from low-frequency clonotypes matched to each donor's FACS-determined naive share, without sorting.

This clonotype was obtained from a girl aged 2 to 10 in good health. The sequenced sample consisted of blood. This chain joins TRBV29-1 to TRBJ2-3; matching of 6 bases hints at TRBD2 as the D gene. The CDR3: CSVGGGGTSASTDTQYF. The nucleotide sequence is TGCAGCGTGGGCGGTGGGGGGACCTCCGCTAGCACAGATACGCAGTATTTT.